This entry concerns a single T cell receptor (beta chain). This entry comes from a study of blood T cell repertoires in COVID-19. About the study: Acute and convalescent COVID-19 samples came from the United States, Italy and Spain. Sample material is recorded as cDNA or gDNA derived from T cells, B-cell-depleted T cells, or PBMCs.

V gave up 5 bases and J gave up 8 bases; unmatched junction bases: 7. CDR1 is LNHDA and CDR2 is SQIVND in the germline V gene (reference sequence). The CDR3 consists of 14 residues. Produced via immunoSEQ multiplex PCR; TCRdb's table is partial and in-frame only. The sample lists over 200,000 clones, about 90% seen once, with under 2.5% in the top ten. Sequencing was performed on peripheral blood. The sequence was obtained from a man aged 35-49 years with active or convalescent COVID-19. The gene calls are TRBV19 and TRBJ2-1; 9 bases are a match to TRBD1. DNA for the CDR3: TGTGCCAGTAGTCGACAGGGACAGGGCCATGAGCAGTTCTTC. This sequence encodes CASSRQGQGHEQFF.